The 14 T cell receptor beta chains in this list originate from one sample, sequenced in a study of control samples from healthy donors and cancer patients. Repertoires were generated with immunoSEQ multiplex PCR, while TCRdb's copy carries only in-frame clones and drops some. The sample has about 190,000 clones; 90% to 95% are singletons. Sequenced sample: blood. The receptors come from a man aged 25 to 40 in good health.

CDR3 nucleotides: TGTGCCAGCAGTCCGCAGGGGGCTCTTTACAATGAGCAGTTCTTC. Its translation is CASSPQGALYNEQFF. This rearrangement joins TRBV6-5 to TRBJ2-1, with 8 positions matching TRBD1. Trimming took 5 bases from V and 4 from J; bases not matched to a gene: 7. CDR3 length: 15 residues. The germline V gene has CDR1 MNHEY and CDR2 SVGAGI.

This clone has more than one count but fewer than ten. The chain has TRBV7-3 and TRBJ2-3; 11 nucleotides match TRBD2. V shed 0 bases and J 1 base; nucleotides not matched to a gene: 6. This CDR3 is 18 amino acids long. CDR1 and CDR2 (germline): SGHTA, FQGTGA. CDR3 region: CASSLTSSGGAGTDTQYF. In DNA, the CDR3 is TGTGCCAGCAGCTTAACGAGTAGCGGGGGGGCCGGCACAGATACGCAGTATTTT.

The chain combines TRBV5-1 with TRBJ1-2; 8 positions match TRBD1. Losses at the gene ends were 0 bases for V and 0 bases for J; bases not matched to a gene: 1. Germline CDR1 reads SGHRS; CDR2 reads YFSETQ. The CDR3 covers 15 residues. CDR3 loop: CASSLGTGPNYGYTF. The CDR3 coding sequence is TGCGCCAGCAGCTTGGGGACAGGGCCTAACTATGGCTACACCTTC. Drawing the rest from reference TRBV5-1 and TRBJ1-2, the complete variable domain is KAGVTQTPRYLIKTRGQQVTLSCSPISGHRSVSWYQQTPGQGLQFLFEYFSETQRNKGNFPGRFSGRQFSNSRSEMNVSTLELGDSALYLCASSLGTGPNYGYTFGSGTRLTVV.

This sequence joins TRBV5-6 and TRBJ1-2; perhaps TRBD1 as D (5 bases). Trimming stripped 0 bases from V and 4 bases from J, with 13 bases between. Germline values: CDR1 SGHDT, CDR2 YYEEEE. The CDR3 sequence is 15 residues long. Here the CDR3 DNA reads TGTGCCAGCAGCTTGGGGCGCAGGGCAAGCTATGGCTACACCTTC. The encoded protein is CASSLGRRASYGYTF.

V gene TRBV5-1 combines with J gene TRBJ1-6; D is possibly TRBD1 (6 bases). The length of the CDR3 is 15 residues. CDR1 and CDR2 (germline): SGHRS, YFSETQ. Trimming pared 4 bases from V and 7 bases from J, leaving 15 bases between. CDR3 nucleotide sequence: TGCGCCAGCAGCAAGGTGGACAGTCGAAATTCACCCCTCCACTTT. Translation: CASSKVDSRNSPLHF.

The rearrangement uses TRBV6-6 and TRBJ1-3; no reliable D call. The CDR3 consists of 15 residues. The germline V gene encodes CDR1 MNHNY and CDR2 SVGAGI (reference sequence). V gave up 7 bases and J gave up 4 bases, with 17 bases separating them. The DNA for the CDR3 is TGTGCCAGCACCCCCTCCGGGGTTGCAGGAAACACCATATATTTT. Translated, it gives CASTPSGVAGNTIYF.

The rearrangement links TRBV19 to TRBJ2-1; TRBD2 aligns across 9 bases. There are 15 residues in the CDR3. Losses at the gene ends were 4 bases for V and 2 bases for J; bases not matched to a gene: 3. Germline loops: CDR1 LNHDA, CDR2 SQIVND (reference sequence). The CDR3 DNA reads TGTGCCAGTAGTACCCAGCGGGGGGCCTACAATGAGCAGTTCTTC. Translated: CASSTQRGAYNEQFF.

This CDR3 reads CASSRGGNSPLHF. The CDR3 DNA reads TGTGCCAGCAGCCGAGGCGGTAATTCACCCCTCCACTTT. The chain recombines TRBV3-1 (or the pseudogene TRBV3-2) with TRBJ1-6, with no clear D. The germline V gene has CDR1 LGHDT and CDR2 YNNKEL (reference sequence). Between the trimmed V and J ends, which lost 4 bases and 6 bases, there was a span of 7 bases. The CDR3 sequence is 13 residues long.

The count of this clone is one. The J gene is TRBJ1-1, the V gene TRBV19; no firm D call. Germline CDR1 reads LNHDA; CDR2 reads SQIVND (reference sequence). Trimming took 7 bases from V and 4 from J, leaving 13 bases between them. There are 13 residues in the CDR3. Written as DNA, the CDR3 is TGTGCCAGTAATCGGGGAGTGGCCACTGAAGCTTTCTTT. Residues: CASNRGVATEAFF.

CDR3: CASSTQQGLEQFF. The CDR3 DNA follows: TGTGCCAGCAGCACCCAACAGGGGCTTGAGCAGTTCTTC. The rearrangement joins TRBV7-9 to TRBJ2-1, with TRBD1 matching 7 bases. The J segment lost 9 bases and the V segment lost 5 bases, leaving 7 bases of the junction unmatched. The V gene's germline CDR1 is SEHNR and CDR2 FQNEAQ (reference sequence). The length of the CDR3 is 13 residues. Using reference TRBV7-9 and TRBJ2-1 for the parts outside the CDR3, the full variable domain is DTGVSQNPRHKITKRGQNVTFRCDPISEHNRLYWYRQTLGQGPEFLTYFQNEAQLEKSRLLSDRFSAERPKGSFSTLEIQRTEQGDSAMYLCASSTQQGLEQFFGPGTRLTVL.

This clone appeared a single time. The sample has other DNA sequences that encode this CDR3 too. V usage is TRBV19 and J usage is TRBJ1-2; possibly TRBD1 for D (5 bases). This CDR3 is built from 12 residues. Germline V CDR1 and CDR2: LNHDA, SQIVND (reference sequence). Trimming removed 4 bases from V and 5 bases from J, with 8 bases in between. The DNA of the CDR3 is TGTGCCAGTAGTACCGGGGGTTATGGCTACACCTTC. Its translation is CASSTGGYGYTF.

This clone was detected only once. The chain uses TRBV28 and TRBJ1-2, with 7 nucleotides matching TRBD1. After removal of 10 bases from V and 8 bases from J, the junction contained 7 bases not matched to a gene. CDR1 and CDR2 from the germline V gene are MDHEN and SYDVKM. CDR3 length: 11 residues. CDR3 in DNA: TGTGCCATAGGACAGGCGGGGGGCTACACCTTC. Protein product: CAIGQAGGYTF.

DNA for the CDR3: TGCGCCAGCAGCCCCGACACTTTAACCTACGAGCAGTACTTC. Amino acids: CASSPDTLTYEQYF. V and J are TRBV4-1 and TRBJ2-7; D gene uncertain. The germline V gene has CDR1 MGHRA and CDR2 YSYEKL. This CDR3 comprises 14 residues. Trimming removed 4 bases from V and 2 bases from J, with 12 bases in between.

The V and J genes are TRBV2 and TRBJ2-3; 9 bases match TRBD2. The CDR3 runs 16 residues. CDR1 and CDR2 (germline): SNHLY, FYNNEI. The ends lost 8 bases at V and 6 bases at J; junction bases unmatched: 15. The CDR3 loop reads CASALRLAVTSDTQYF. The CDR3 nucleotides read TGTGCCAGCGCCCTTCGACTAGCGGTAACCTCGGATACGCAGTATTTT.